This T cell receptor beta chain originates from a study of blood T cells in healthy people across ages. It was with a sample-barcoded 5' primer and a J-beta primer mix that a second PCR of roughly 7 to 12 cycles was run. TCRdb reprocessed the 5' RACE reads via MiXCR and lists one record per CDR3 protein. The sample has 1.5 million to 2 million distinct CDR3 sequences; roughly 28% are singletons. Sequenced sample: blood. The sequence was collected from a woman in her twenties or thirties in good health.

The CDR3 region has the DNA TGTGCCAGCAGTTCCCCCCGGGGGACAGGGCGCTACGAGCAGTACTTC. Protein product: CASSSPRGTGRYEQYF. The chain carries TRBV28 and TRBJ2-7, with TRBD1 identical over 9 bases. The germline V gene encodes CDR1 MDHEN and CDR2 SYDVKM. The CDR3 runs 16 residues. V shed 4 bases, J shed 3 bases, and the junction held 10 bases outside the gene matches.